The 30 T cell receptor beta chains below all came from one sample that was sequenced in a study of radiation and T cells in renal cell carcinoma. The time point is: blood 4 weeks post-SBRT, at nephrectomy. Treatment specified: 15 Gy SBRT to primary tumor, nephrectomy 4 weeks later. TCRdb's table, derived via immunoSEQ multiplex PCR, lists solely in-frame clones and lacks some. The table includes roughly 86,000 clones, around 81% detected once. Sequencing was performed on blood, taken from a patient whose treatment included radiotherapy and nephrectomy. All receptors come from a man in his fifties or sixties with renal cell carcinoma.

The chain is built from TRBV9 and TRBJ2-5; D possibly corresponds to TRBD1 (6 bases). Per the germline V gene, CDR1 is SGDLS and CDR2 is YYNGEE. This CDR3 comprises 16 residues. Between the trimmed V and J ends, which lost 0 bases and 2 bases, there was a span of 14 bases. The CDR3 nucleotides read TGTGCCAGCAGCGTAGCGGCGACAGGCGCACAAGAGACCCAGTACTTC. The encoded protein is CASSVAATGAQETQYF.

Comments on this clone: This CDR3 is also generated by other DNA sequences in the sample. The rearrangement uses TRBV6-1 and TRBJ2-1; D remains ambiguous. CDR1 and CDR2 from the germline V gene are MNHNS and SASEGT. Trimming took off 1 base at V and 0 bases at J, with 7 bases between the two ends. CDR3 size: 15 residues. The CDR3: CASSEVGNSYNEQFF. The DNA for the CDR3 is TGTGCCAGCAGTGAAGTAGGGAACTCCTACAATGAGCAGTTCTTC.

V and J are TRBV7-9 and TRBJ2-7; TRBD2 aligns across 9 bases. Germline assignment: CDR1 SEHNR and CDR2 FQNEAQ (reference sequence). The CDR3 sequence is 14 residues long. J was trimmed by 4 bases and V by 4 bases; bases with no gene match: 5. CDR3 sequence (DNA): TGTGCCAGCAGCTCCCAGCGGGAGGAATACGAGCAGTACTTC. It specifies CASSSQREEYEQYF. The full variable domain, in which reference TRBV7-9 and TRBJ2-7 provide the parts outside the CDR3, is DTGVSQNPRHKITKRGQNVTFRCDPISEHNRLYWYRQTLGQGPEFLTYFQNEAQLEKSRLLSDRFSAERPKGSFSTLEIQRTEQGDSAMYLCASSSQREEYEQYFGPGTRLTVT.

CDR3 amino acids: CASSQTGRGPDSPLHF. The CDR3 coding sequence is TGCGCCAGCAGTCAAACCGGGAGGGGGCCCGACTCACCCCTCCACTTT. The chain is built from TRBV10-1 and TRBJ1-6; 7 bases map to TRBD1. The CDR3 covers 16 residues. Germline loops: CDR1 WNHNN, CDR2 SYGVQD (reference sequence). With V trimmed by 5 bases and J by 10 bases, 14 bases remained unmatched.

The rearrangement joins TRBV29-1 to TRBJ2-2; no reliable D call. Germline V CDR1 and CDR2: SQVTM, ANQGSEA. V gave up 2 bases and J gave up 0 bases, with 7 bases separating them. The CDR3 length is 14 residues. The CDR3 DNA reads TGCAGCGTTGAAACAGTCGCGAACACCGGGGAGCTGTTTTTT. Translated, it gives CSVETVANTGELFF.

CDR3 in DNA: TGCGCCAGCAGCGTGGGACCGACAGGTTCGAACACCGGGGAGCTGTTTTTT. Translation: CASSVGPTGSNTGELFF. V and J are TRBV5-1 and TRBJ2-2; TRBD1 might be the D (6 bases). The CDR3 length is 17 residues. The V gene lost 4 bases and the J gene lost 0 bases, with 16 bases spanning the gap. CDR1 and CDR2 (germline): SGHRS, YFSETQ.

This chain connects TRBV4-1 to TRBJ2-3, with unresolved D. Looked up from germline, CDR1 is MGHRA and CDR2 is YSYEKL. The CDR3 is 12 amino acids. The germline V and J ends were trimmed by 1 base and 4 bases, with 3 bases remaining between them. CDR3 sequence reads: CASSQVADTQYF. CDR3 nucleotide sequence: TGCGCCAGCAGCCAAGTAGCAGATACGCAGTATTTT.

The V call is TRBV7-9, the J call TRBJ1-6, with 7 positions matching TRBD1. CDR1 SEHNR and CDR2 FQNEAQ come from the germline V gene (reference sequence). The CDR3 runs 10 residues. V lost 5 bases to trimming and J lost 14 bases; unmatched junction nucleotides: 0. CDR3 loop: CASSGQALHF. In nucleotides, the CDR3 is TGTGCCAGCAGCGGACAGGCCCTCCACTTT.

V gene TRBV7-8 combines with J gene TRBJ2-3; 11 nucleotides agree with TRBD1. Germline lookup yields CDR1 SGHVS and CDR2 FQNEAQ. The CDR3 runs to 16 residues. Unmatched junction bases numbered 3, after V lost 1 base and J lost 3 bases. CDR3 sequence reads: CASSLGTGGFTDTQYF. The CDR3 DNA sequence: TGTGCCAGCAGCTTAGGGACAGGGGGCTTTACAGATACGCAGTATTTT. The full variable domain, completed using reference TRBV7-8 and TRBJ2-3, is GAGVSQSPRYKVAKRGQDVALRCDPISGHVSLFWYQQALGQGPEFLTYFQNEAQLDKSGLPSDRFFAERPEGSVSTLKIQRTQQEDSAVYLCASSLGTGGFTDTQYFGPGTRLTVL.

In DNA form, the CDR3 reads TGTGCCAGCAGCTTCGAAGGTCCGGGACTAGCGGGAACCTCCTACGAGCAGTACTTC. This sequence encodes CASSFEGPGLAGTSYEQYF. The chain is built from TRBV7-2 and TRBJ2-7, with 13 bases identical to TRBD2. V lost 3 bases to trimming and J lost 0 bases; unmatched junction nucleotides: 11. This CDR3 is built from 19 residues. Germline V gene lookup returns CDR1 SGHTA and CDR2 FQGNSA.

The chain employs TRBV18 and TRBJ2-7; 7 bases map to TRBD1. With 4 bases clipped from V and 5 bases from J, the junction kept 8 bases outside the gene matches. The germline V gene encodes CDR1 KGHSH and CDR2 LQKENI. CDR3 length: 14 residues. CDR3 in amino acids: CASSLTGIFDEQYF. The CDR3 DNA reads TGTGCCAGCTCACTGACAGGGATATTTGACGAGCAGTACTTC.

The chain employs TRBV9 and TRBJ1-4, with D perhaps TRBD1 (6 bases). Looked up from germline, CDR1 is SGDLS and CDR2 is YYNGEE. The CDR3 consists of 15 residues. Trimming cost V 0 bases and J 8 bases, with 14 bases left between them. For the CDR3, the DNA is TGTGCCAGCAGCGTAGACAAGGGGGGGAGCGAAAAACTGTTTTTT. Translation gives CASSVDKGGSEKLFF.

Comment on this clone: Other DNA sequences in the sample encode the same CDR3. V is TRBV6-5 and J is TRBJ1-5, with D maybe TRBD1 (5 bases). Germline lookup yields CDR1 MNHEY and CDR2 SVGAGI. V was shortened by 0 bases and J by 5 bases, with 11 bases between the two germline ends. CDR3 size: 15 residues. CDR3 region: CASSYSSRVDQPQHF. The CDR3 bases are TGTGCCAGCAGTTACTCGAGCAGGGTTGATCAGCCCCAGCATTTT.

The chain employs TRBV27 and TRBJ1-2; a possible D gene is TRBD1 (5 bases). The CDR3 is 13 amino acids. Germline V lookup: CDR1 MNHEY, CDR2 SMNVEV (reference sequence). Trimming took off 0 bases at V and 5 bases at J, with 7 bases between the two ends. The CDR3 spells CASSLSRGYGYTF. As DNA, the CDR3 is TGTGCCAGCAGTTTATCGAGGGGATATGGCTACACCTTC.

V gene TRBV7-9 combines with J gene TRBJ1-2; a possible D gene is TRBD1 (5 bases). With 4 bases removed from V and 6 bases from J, the gap between germline ends came to 9 bases. Germline values: CDR1 SEHNR, CDR2 FQNEAQ (reference sequence). This CDR3 is 12 amino acids long. In DNA form, the CDR3 reads TGTGCCAGCAGCTCCGGGGGGAATGGCTACACCTTC. Residues: CASSSGGNGYTF.

The J gene is TRBJ2-7, the V gene TRBV18, with 7 bases aligning to TRBD1. This CDR3 is 14 amino acids long. Germline values: CDR1 KGHSH, CDR2 LQKENI. Trimming cost V 4 bases and J 2 bases; bases outside gene matches: 5. The CDR3 spells CASSRGTDTYEQYF. The CDR3 DNA follows: TGTGCCAGCTCACGGGGGACAGATACCTACGAGCAGTACTTC.

This rearrangement joins TRBV28 to TRBJ2-3; D is unclear. The CDR3 loop spans 16 amino acids. Germline loops: CDR1 MDHEN, CDR2 SYDVKM. Trimming pared 6 bases from V and 0 bases from J, leaving 16 bases between. CDR3 sequence (DNA): TGTGCCAGCAGCCGCGGTCAGTTGGTGAGCACAGATACGCAGTATTTT. It specifies CASSRGQLVSTDTQYF.

This clone counts as medium-sized. This chain connects TRBV27 to TRBJ2-2, with D uncertain. The CDR3 is 13 amino acids. Germline V gene data show CDR1 as MNHEY and CDR2 as SMNVEV (reference sequence). V dropped 2 bases and J dropped 4 bases, with 5 bases sitting between them. CDR3 DNA: TGTGCCAGCAGTTTAAGTCCCACCGGGGAGCTGTTTTTT. Translated, it gives CASSLSPTGELFF.

This chain links TRBV7-8 with TRBJ2-1; TRBD2 is a possible D gene (6 bases). V was trimmed by 3 bases and J by 6 bases, leaving 15 bases between them. The CDR3 is 15 amino acids. Germline-derived CDR1 and CDR2 are SGHVS and FQNEAQ. The CDR3 DNA reads as TGTGCCAGCAGCTTTCTCCGCGCGGGGTCCAATGAGCAGTTCTTC. As protein: CASSFLRAGSNEQFF.

The V gene is TRBV5-1, the J gene TRBJ2-3; TRBD1 aligns across 7 bases. The CDR3 loop spans 19 amino acids. CDR1 SGHRS and CDR2 YFSETQ come from the germline V gene. The V and J ends lost 0 bases and 0 bases, in that order; junction bases with no gene match: 13. CDR3 DNA: TGCGCCAGCAGCTTGGGTCGGGACAGACTCCCGGGGAGCACAGATACGCAGTATTTT. Translation: CASSLGRDRLPGSTDTQYF.

The CDR3 sequence: CASSLGVLGYEQFF. CDR3 sequence (DNA): TGTGCCAGCAGCTTAGGGGTTCTAGGCTATGAGCAGTTCTTC. The rearrangement joins TRBV11-3 to TRBJ2-1; unclear D gene. The CDR3 is 14 residues long. V shed 1 base and J shed 8 bases, with 12 bases lying between them. CDR1 and CDR2 from the germline V gene are SGHNT and YENEEA.

The rearrangement joins TRBV7-9 to TRBJ2-1; D is unresolved. This CDR3 comprises 12 residues. V lost 8 bases and J 6 bases, leaving 11 bases between the germline ends. Per the germline V gene, CDR1 is SEHNR and CDR2 is FQNEAQ (reference sequence). The CDR3 nucleotides are TGTGCCAGCCCCACTGTGAGCAATGAGCAGTTCTTC. Amino acids: CASPTVSNEQFF.

There are a few counts of this clone. This rearrangement joins TRBV19 to TRBJ1-5, with a tentative D call TRBD1 (6 bases). Germline lookup yields CDR1 LNHDA and CDR2 SQIVND (reference sequence). This CDR3 is built from 16 residues. Trimming shortened V by 3 bases and J by 7 bases, and 19 bases separated the two germline ends. The CDR3 DNA reads as TGTGCCAGTAGTATTACAGGGCCGGGGGTAGGACAGCCCCAGCATTTT. Amino acid sequence: CASSITGPGVGQPQHF.

The rearrangement joins TRBV28 to TRBJ1-5, with D unresolved. V lost 7 bases and J 9 bases, leaving 16 bases between the germline ends. The germline CDR1 and CDR2 sequences are MDHEN and SYDVKM. The CDR3 has 13 residues. CDR3 in amino acids: CASMGWGRGPQHF. Here the CDR3 DNA reads TGTGCCAGCATGGGGTGGGGTAGAGGGCCCCAGCATTTT. Supplemented by reference TRBV28 and TRBJ1-5, the full variable domain reads DVKVTQSSRYLVKRTGEKVFLECVQDMDHENMFWYRQDPGLGLRLIYFSYDVKMKEKGDIPEGYSVSREKKERFSLILESASTNQTSMYLCASMGWGRGPQHFGDGTRLSIL.

A few counts support this clone. V gene TRBV6-6 combines with J gene TRBJ2-7, with D maybe TRBD1 (6 bases). CDR1 and CDR2 (germline): MNHNY, SVGAGI (reference sequence). The length of the CDR3 is 14 residues. V shed 5 bases and J shed 1 base, with 12 bases lying between them. CDR3 region: CASSQQGISYEQYF. DNA of the CDR3: TGTGCCAGCAGTCAACAGGGTATTTCCTACGAGCAGTACTTC.

V and J are TRBV14 and TRBJ2-7; 7 bases map to TRBD2. The CDR3 has 16 amino acids. J was trimmed by 2 bases and V by 3 bases; bases with no gene match: 10. Germline values: CDR1 SGHDN, CDR2 FVKESK. CDR3 sequence (DNA): TGTGCCAGCAGCCACCCAGGCGCTAGCGGACCCTACGAGCAGTACTTC. It is translated as CASSHPGASGPYEQYF.

V is TRBV6-5 and J is TRBJ2-5; possible D gene TRBD2, 5 bases. The J call could be wrong; TRBJ2-7 is a better fit for the DNA end. The CDR3 has 15 residues. Germline CDR1 reads MNHEY; CDR2 reads SVGAGI. CDR3 protein: CASSYGGSRAYEQYF. The CDR3 nucleotides are TGTGCCAGCAGTTACGGAGGTTCACGGGCCTACGAGCAGTACTTC.

V and J are TRBV9 and TRBJ2-1; 11 bases align to TRBD2. V was pared by 3 bases and J by 4 bases, with 3 bases of the junction left unmatched. CDR1 and CDR2 from the germline V gene are SGDLS and YYNGEE. This CDR3 has 15 amino acids. The CDR3 spells CASSATSGIYNEQFF. The DNA for the CDR3 is TGTGCCAGCAGCGCGACTAGCGGGATTTACAATGAGCAGTTCTTC.

The chain combines TRBV5-1 with TRBJ1-1; D perhaps matches TRBD1 (5 bases). The CDR3 length is 14 residues. Germline loops: CDR1 SGHRS, CDR2 YFSETQ. The V and J ends lost 3 bases and 4 bases respectively, with 13 bases between them. CDR3 nucleotides: TGCGCCAGCAGCTACGGACGGGGGGGCACTGAAGCTTTCTTT. Its protein product is CASSYGRGGTEAFF.

The chain links TRBV5-1 to TRBJ1-2, with D possibly matching TRBD1 (5 bases). V lost 7 bases and J lost 4, with 11 bases in between. CDR3 length: 12 residues. Germline values: CDR1 SGHRS, CDR2 YFSETQ. The DNA of the CDR3 is TGCGCCAGCGGGGGGTCCGGCTATGGCTACACCTTC. This encodes CASGGSGYGYTF.